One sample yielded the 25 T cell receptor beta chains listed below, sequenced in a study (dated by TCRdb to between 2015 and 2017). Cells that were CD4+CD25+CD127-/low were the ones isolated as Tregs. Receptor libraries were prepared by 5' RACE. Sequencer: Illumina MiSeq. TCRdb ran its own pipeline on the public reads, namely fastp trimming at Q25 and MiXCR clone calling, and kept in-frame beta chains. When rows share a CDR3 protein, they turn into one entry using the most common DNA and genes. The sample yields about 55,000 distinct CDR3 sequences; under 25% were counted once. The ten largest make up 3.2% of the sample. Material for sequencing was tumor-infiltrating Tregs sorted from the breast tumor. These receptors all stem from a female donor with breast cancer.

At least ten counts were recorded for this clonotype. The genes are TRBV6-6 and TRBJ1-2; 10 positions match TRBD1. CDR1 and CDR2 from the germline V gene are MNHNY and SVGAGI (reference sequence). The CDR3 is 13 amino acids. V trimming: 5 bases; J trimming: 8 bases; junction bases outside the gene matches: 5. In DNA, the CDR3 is TGTGCCAGCAGTCGACAGGGGGCCTGGGGCTACACCTTC. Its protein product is CASSRQGAWGYTF.

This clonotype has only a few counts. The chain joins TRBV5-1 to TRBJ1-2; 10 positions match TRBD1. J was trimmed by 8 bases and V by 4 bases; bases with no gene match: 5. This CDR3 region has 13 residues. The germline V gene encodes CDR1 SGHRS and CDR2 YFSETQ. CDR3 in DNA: TGCGCCAGCAGCACCGGGACAGGGGAGGGCTACACCTTC. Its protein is CASSTGTGEGYTF.

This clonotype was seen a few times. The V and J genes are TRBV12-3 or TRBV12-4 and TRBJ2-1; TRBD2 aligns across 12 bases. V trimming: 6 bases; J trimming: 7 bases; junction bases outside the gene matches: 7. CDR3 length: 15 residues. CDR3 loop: CASSAGTSGWNEQFF. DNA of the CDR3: TGTGCCAGCAGCGCGGGGACTAGCGGGTGGAATGAGCAGTTCTTC.

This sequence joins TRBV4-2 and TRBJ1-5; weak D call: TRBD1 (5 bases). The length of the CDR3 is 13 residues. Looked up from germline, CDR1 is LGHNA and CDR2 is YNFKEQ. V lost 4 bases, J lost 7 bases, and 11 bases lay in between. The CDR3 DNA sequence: TGTGCCAGCAGCCCCAGGGCCCAACAGCCCCAGCATTTT. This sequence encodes CASSPRAQQPQHF.

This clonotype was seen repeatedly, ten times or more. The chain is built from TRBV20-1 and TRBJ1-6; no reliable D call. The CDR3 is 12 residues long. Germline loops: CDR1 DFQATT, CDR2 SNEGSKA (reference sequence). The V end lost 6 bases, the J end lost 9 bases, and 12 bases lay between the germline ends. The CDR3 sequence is CSARLDASPLHF. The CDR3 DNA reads TGCAGTGCCAGACTTGATGCTTCACCCCTCCACTTT.

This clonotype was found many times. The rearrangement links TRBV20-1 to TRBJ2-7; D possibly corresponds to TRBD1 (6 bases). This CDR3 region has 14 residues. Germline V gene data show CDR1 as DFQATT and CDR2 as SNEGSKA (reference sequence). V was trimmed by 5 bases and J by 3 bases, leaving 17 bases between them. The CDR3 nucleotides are TGCAGTGCTGCTCCGGGACACGTCCTCTACGAGCAGTACTTC. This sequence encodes CSAAPGHVLYEQYF.

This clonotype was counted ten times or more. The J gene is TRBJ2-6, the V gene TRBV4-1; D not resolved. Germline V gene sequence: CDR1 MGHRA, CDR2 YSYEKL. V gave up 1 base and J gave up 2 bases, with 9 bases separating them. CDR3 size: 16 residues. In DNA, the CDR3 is TGCGCCAGCAGCCAAGTCCAAACAACTGGGGCCAACGTCCTGACTTTC. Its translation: CASSQVQTTGANVLTF.

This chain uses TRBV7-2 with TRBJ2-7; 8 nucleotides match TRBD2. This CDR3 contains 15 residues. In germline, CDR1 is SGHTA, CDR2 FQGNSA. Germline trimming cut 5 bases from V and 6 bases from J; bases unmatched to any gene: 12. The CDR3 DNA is TGTGCCAGCAGCGTCGGGAGGGCAGGGATCAGCGAGCAGTACTTC. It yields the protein CASSVGRAGISEQYF.

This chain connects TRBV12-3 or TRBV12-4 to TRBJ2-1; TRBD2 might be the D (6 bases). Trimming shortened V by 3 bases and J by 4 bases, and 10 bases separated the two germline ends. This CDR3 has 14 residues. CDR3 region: CASSFWRGYNEQFF. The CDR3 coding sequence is TGTGCCAGCAGTTTTTGGCGGGGATACAATGAGCAGTTCTTC.

The CDR3 region has the DNA TGCGCCAGCAGCTTCGGAGAGTTATATGGCTACACCTTC. It yields the protein CASSFGELYGYTF. The chain carries TRBV5-1 and TRBJ1-2; unclear D gene. Germline lookup yields CDR1 SGHRS and CDR2 YFSETQ. This CDR3 contains 13 residues. Trimming removed 2 bases from V and 5 bases from J, with 10 bases in between.

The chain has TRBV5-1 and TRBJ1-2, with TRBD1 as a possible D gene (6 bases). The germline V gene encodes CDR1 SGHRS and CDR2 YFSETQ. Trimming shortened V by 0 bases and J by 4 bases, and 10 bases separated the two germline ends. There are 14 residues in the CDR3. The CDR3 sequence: CASSLDTGSYGYTF. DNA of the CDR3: TGCGCCAGCAGCTTGGACACAGGGAGCTATGGCTACACCTTC.

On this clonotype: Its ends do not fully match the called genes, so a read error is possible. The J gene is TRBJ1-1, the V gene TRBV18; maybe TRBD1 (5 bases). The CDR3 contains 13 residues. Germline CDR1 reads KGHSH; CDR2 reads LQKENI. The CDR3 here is CASSPRGTREALF. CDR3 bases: TGTGCCAGCTCACCGCGGGGGACGCGGGAAGCTTTGTTT. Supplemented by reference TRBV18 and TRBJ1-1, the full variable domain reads NAGVMQNPRHLVRRRGQEARLRCSPMKGHSHVYWYRQLPEEGLKFMVYLQKENIIDESGMPKERFSAEFPKEGPSILRIQQVVRGDSAAYFCASSPRGTREALFGQGTRLTVV.

DNA of the CDR3: TGCGCCAGCAGCCAACCTTCTACCCAACAGGGGCTGGGCACTGAAGCTTTCTTT. Amino acids: CASSQPSTQQGLGTEAFF. The chain joins TRBV4-1 to TRBJ1-1; 7 bases fit TRBD1. J was trimmed by 4 bases and V by 2 bases; bases with no gene match: 16. Per germline, CDR1 MGHRA and CDR2 YSYEKL. This CDR3 has 18 amino acids.

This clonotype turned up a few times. The CDR3 here is CASSRKMGAGDFNEQFF. CDR3 in DNA: TGTGCCAGCAGCCGGAAAATGGGAGCGGGAGACTTCAATGAGCAGTTCTTC. The V gene is TRBV7-2, the J gene TRBJ2-1; 8 bases fit TRBD2. V trimming: 5 bases; J trimming: 6 bases; junction bases outside the gene matches: 15. This CDR3 spans 17 amino acids. In germline, CDR1 is SGHTA, CDR2 FQGNSA.

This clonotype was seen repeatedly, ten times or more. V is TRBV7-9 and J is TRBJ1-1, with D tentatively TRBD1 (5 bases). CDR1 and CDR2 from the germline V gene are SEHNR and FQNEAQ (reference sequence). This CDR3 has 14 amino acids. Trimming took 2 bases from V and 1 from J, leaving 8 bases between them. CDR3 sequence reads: CASSLRDGNTEAFF. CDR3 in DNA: TGTGCCAGCAGCTTACGGGACGGGAACACTGAAGCTTTCTTT.

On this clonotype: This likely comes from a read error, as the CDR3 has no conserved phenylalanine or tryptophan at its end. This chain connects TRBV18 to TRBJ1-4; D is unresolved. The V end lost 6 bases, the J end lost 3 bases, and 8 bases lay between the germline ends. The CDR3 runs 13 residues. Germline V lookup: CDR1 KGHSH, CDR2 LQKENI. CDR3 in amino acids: CASSRAANEKLFS. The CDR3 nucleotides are TGTGCCAGCTCGAGGGCGGCTAATGAAAAACTGTTTTCT.

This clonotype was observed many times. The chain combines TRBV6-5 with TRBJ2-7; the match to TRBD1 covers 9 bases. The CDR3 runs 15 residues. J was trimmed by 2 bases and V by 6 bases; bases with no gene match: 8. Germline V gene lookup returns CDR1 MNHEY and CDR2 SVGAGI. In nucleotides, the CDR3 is TGTGCCAGCAGCCTAGGACAGGGGCGAACCTACGAGCAGTACTTC. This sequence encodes CASSLGQGRTYEQYF.

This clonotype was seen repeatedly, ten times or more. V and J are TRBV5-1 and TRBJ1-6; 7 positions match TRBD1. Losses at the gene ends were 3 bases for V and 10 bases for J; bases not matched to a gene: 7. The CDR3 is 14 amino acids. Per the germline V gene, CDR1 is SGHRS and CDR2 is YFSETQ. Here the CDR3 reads CASSYTGDRSPLHF. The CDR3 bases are TGCGCCAGCAGCTACACAGGGGATCGGTCACCCCTCCACTTT. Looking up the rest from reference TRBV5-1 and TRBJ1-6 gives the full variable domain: KAGVTQTPRYLIKTRGQQVTLSCSPISGHRSVSWYQQTPGQGLQFLFEYFSETQRNKGNFPGRFSGRQFSNSRSEMNVSTLELGDSALYLCASSYTGDRSPLHFGNGTRLTVT.

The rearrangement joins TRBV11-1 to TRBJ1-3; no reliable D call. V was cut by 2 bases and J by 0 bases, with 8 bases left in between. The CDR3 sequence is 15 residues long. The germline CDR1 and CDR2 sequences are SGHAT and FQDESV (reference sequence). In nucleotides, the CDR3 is TGTGCCAGCAGCTTATCTTCGGGCTCTGGAAACACCATATATTTT. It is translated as CASSLSSGSGNTIYF.

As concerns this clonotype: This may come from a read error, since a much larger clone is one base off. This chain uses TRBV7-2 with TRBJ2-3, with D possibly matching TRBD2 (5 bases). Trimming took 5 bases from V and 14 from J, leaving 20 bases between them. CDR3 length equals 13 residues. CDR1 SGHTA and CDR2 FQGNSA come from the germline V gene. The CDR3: CASSLSSEDSGYF. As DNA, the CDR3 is TGTGCCAGCAGCCTTTCGTCCGAGGACTCGGGGTATTTT.

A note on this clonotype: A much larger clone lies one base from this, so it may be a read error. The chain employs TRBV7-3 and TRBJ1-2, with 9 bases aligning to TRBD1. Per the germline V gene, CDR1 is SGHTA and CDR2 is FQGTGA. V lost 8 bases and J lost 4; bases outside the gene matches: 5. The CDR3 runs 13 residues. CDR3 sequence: CASGSDRGYGYTF. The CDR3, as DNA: TGTGCCAGCGGCTCGGACAGGGGCTATGGCTACACCTTC.

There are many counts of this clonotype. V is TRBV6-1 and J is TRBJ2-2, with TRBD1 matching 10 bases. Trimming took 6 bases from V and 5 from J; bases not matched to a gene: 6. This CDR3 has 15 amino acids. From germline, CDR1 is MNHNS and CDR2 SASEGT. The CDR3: CASRTGQGTTGELFF. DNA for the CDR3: TGTGCCAGCAGGACGGGACAGGGGACAACCGGGGAGCTGTTTTTT.

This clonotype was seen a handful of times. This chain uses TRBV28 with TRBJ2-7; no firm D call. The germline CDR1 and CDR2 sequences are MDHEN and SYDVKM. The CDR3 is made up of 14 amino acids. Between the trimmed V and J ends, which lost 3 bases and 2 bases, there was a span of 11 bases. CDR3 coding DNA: TGTGCCAGCAGTTTCGGTAACGGACCCTACGAGCAGTACTTC. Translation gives CASSFGNGPYEQYF.

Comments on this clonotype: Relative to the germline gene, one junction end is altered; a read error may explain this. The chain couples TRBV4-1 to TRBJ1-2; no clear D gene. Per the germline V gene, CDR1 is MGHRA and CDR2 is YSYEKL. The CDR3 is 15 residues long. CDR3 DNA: TGTGCCAGCAGCCAATACTACCGAGACAACTATGGCTACACCTTC. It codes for CASSQYYRDNYGYTF.

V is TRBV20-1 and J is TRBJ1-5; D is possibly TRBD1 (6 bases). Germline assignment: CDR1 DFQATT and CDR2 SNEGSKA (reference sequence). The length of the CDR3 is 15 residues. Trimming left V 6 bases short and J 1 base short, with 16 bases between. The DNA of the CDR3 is TGCAGTGCAGTGGGGGGGCCGAGGAGCAATCAGCCCCAGCATTTT. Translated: CSAVGGPRSNQPQHF.